Sequencing of this TCR beta chain was carried out in a study of T cell repertoires in aging, cancer and after chemotherapy. Concerning this clonotype itself: No antigen is known for it.

This CDR3 has 14 residues. The V end lost 0 bases, the J end lost 2 bases, and 7 bases lay between the germline ends. Germline V CDR1 and CDR2: ENHRY, SYGVKD. TRB rearrangements spanning V, D and J were amplified using mixed TRB-A/B primers. TCRdb called the multiplex PCR reads again in MiXCR, with one record for every CDR3 protein. The table has some 6,000 distinct CDR3 sequences, under 30% seen once; the top ten hold about 8.8%. Amplification of TCR beta used genomic DNA extracted from peripheral blood. Study results and caveats: Compared with age-matched healthy donors, untreated hematological or solid cancer patients showed higher blood TCR clonality. Rebound thymic output was suggested by rising median generation probability during chemotherapy in each cancer cohort.

The TCR was taken from a human donor in good health. Source material: blood. This chain connects TRBV10-3 to TRBJ2-5; possibly TRBD1 for D (5 bases). CDR3 amino acids: CAISESTAQETQYF. The CDR3 DNA follows: TGTGCCATCAGTGAGTCGACAGCACAAGAGACCCAGTACTTC.